This T cell receptor (beta chain) was captured in a study of cytomegalovirus exposure and HLA in healthy donors. Study-level background: A preliminary data release comprised around 90 million unique TCRs obtained from HLA-typed donors.

The study ran its PCR with 60 Vbeta and 13 Jbeta primers. TCRdb's table, derived via immunoSEQ multiplex PCR, lists solely in-frame clones and lacks some. The table records 85,000 to 120,000 clones, 70% to 85% of them present only once. This CDR3 spans 17 amino acids. This TCR came from a man aged 55 to 69 in good health and CMV-seronegative. The sequencing input was PBMCs. The V call is TRBV21-1, the J call TRBJ2-1; the D segment call TRBD1 is taken from the table without a DNA check. TRBV21-1 is a listed pseudogene. CDR3 loop: CASRQSGTGVPYNEQFF. The CDR3 DNA is TGTGCCAGCAGGCAAAGTGGGACAGGGGTCCCCTACAATGAGCAGTTCTTC.